Presented here are 8 T cell receptor beta chains from one specimen sequenced in a study of blood T cells in healthy people across ages. For the second PCR, which ran for 7 to 11 cycles, a sample-barcoded 5' primer and a J-beta primer mix were used. TCRdb reanalysed the 5' RACE reads using MiXCR and keeps one entry per CDR3 protein. The profile covers some 560,000 distinct CDR3 sequences, with about a quarter appearing a single time and under 4.5% taken by the ten largest. These data also featured in a second study, about T cells of mothers and their children.

Sequenced input: blood. The receptors come from a boy between 2 and 10 years old in good health.

The CDR3: CASSFGTSRSDTQYF. CDR3 coding DNA: TGTGCCAGCAGTTTTGGGACTAGTCGTTCAGATACGCAGTATTTT. The V gene is TRBV6-5, the J gene TRBJ2-3, with TRBD2 matching 8 bases. The CDR3 is made up of 15 amino acids. V was clipped by 4 bases and J by 4 bases; unmatched bases: 7. Looked up from germline, CDR1 is MNHEY and CDR2 is SVGAGI.

This clonotype was recorded many times. The V and J genes are TRBV5-1 and TRBJ1-3; D perhaps matches TRBD1 (6 bases). This CDR3 comprises 15 residues. Germline CDR1 SGHRS, CDR2 YFSETQ. Between the trimmed V and J ends, which lost 2 bases and 1 base, there was a span of 10 bases. Written as DNA, the CDR3 is TGCGCCAGCAGCTTACAGGGAGCGTCTGGAAACACCATATATTTT. As protein: CASSLQGASGNTIYF.

The V and J genes are TRBV6-2 or TRBV6-3 and TRBJ1-1; D is perhaps TRBD1 (5 bases). The ends were cut back, 4 bases at V and 4 bases at J, with 13 bases in the middle. Germline V lookup: CDR1 MNHEY, CDR2 SVGEGT. The CDR3 length is 14 residues. The CDR3 DNA reads as TGTGCCAGCAGTTTTGAAGGGGTGGTCACTGAAGCTTTCTTT. Protein sequence: CASSFEGVVTEAFF.

CDR3: CASRETGVWITEAFF. The DNA of the CDR3 is TGTGCCAGCCGCGAAACGGGGGTGTGGATTACTGAAGCTTTCTTT. This chain links TRBV2 with TRBJ1-1; D is possibly TRBD1 (5 bases). Per germline, CDR1 SNHLY and CDR2 FYNNEI. The V gene lost 8 bases and the J gene lost 5 bases, with 21 bases spanning the gap. The CDR3 is 15 amino acids. Filled out from reference TRBV2 and TRBJ1-1, the complete variable domain reads EPEVTQTPSHQVTQMGQEVILRCVPISNHLYFYWYRQILGQKVEFLVSFYNNEISEKSEIFDDQFSVERPDGSNFTLKIRSTKLEDSAMYFCASRETGVWITEAFFGQGTRLTVV.

This clonotype came up many times. The rearrangement links TRBV24-1 to TRBJ1-5; the D gene is possibly TRBD1 (5 bases). Between the trimmed V and J ends, which lost 4 bases and 0 bases, there was a span of 15 bases. CDR1 KGHDR and CDR2 SFDVKD come from the germline V gene. The CDR3 loop spans 17 amino acids. Here the CDR3 DNA reads TGTGCCACCAGTGAAACAGGCGTTTCCTATAGCAATCAGCCCCAGCATTTT. Encoded protein: CATSETGVSYSNQPQHF.

This clonotype was seen a few times. The rearrangement joins TRBV24-1 to TRBJ2-2; no clear D gene. Germline lookup yields CDR1 KGHDR and CDR2 SFDVKD. With 1 base removed from V and 7 bases from J, the gap between germline ends came to 6 bases. CDR3 length equals 13 residues. The CDR3 loop is CATSDFDGGELFF. The CDR3 DNA reads as TGTGCCACCAGTGATTTTGACGGCGGGGAGCTGTTTTTT.

The rearrangement links TRBV27 to TRBJ2-7; 8 bases are shared with TRBD1. V dropped 5 bases and J dropped 3; count of bases not matched to a gene: 9. The CDR3 runs to 15 residues. Germline V CDR1 and CDR2: MNHEY, SMNVEV (reference sequence). In nucleotides, the CDR3 is TGTGCCAGCAGTATCATCGTCGGGACAGGCTACGAGCAGTACTTC. This codes for CASSIIVGTGYEQYF.

The genes are TRBV7-8 and TRBJ2-5; 7 bases fit TRBD1. This CDR3 has 16 residues. Germline loops: CDR1 SGHVS, CDR2 FQNEAQ. With 4 bases clipped from V and 5 bases from J, the junction kept 13 bases outside the gene matches. In DNA, the CDR3 is TGTGCCAGCAGCTACTCCCGGACAGGCCGTGTCGAGACCCAGTACTTC. Translating gives CASSYSRTGRVETQYF.